Following are 31 T cell receptor beta chains from one sample sequenced in a study of chemoradiotherapy in HPV16-positive cancers. Method: immunoSEQ multiplex PCR; TCRdb's copy keeps in-frame clones and lacks some. This sample has roughly 5,200 clones; around three quarters occur once, and the top ten carry 30% to 40%. This sample was taken from a patient who underwent chemoradiotherapy. These receptors originate from a human donor with HPV-associated anogenital cancer.

V usage is TRBV30 and J usage is TRBJ2-1; D possibly corresponds to TRBD2 (6 bases). V was shortened by 0 bases and J by 5 bases, with 14 bases between the two germline ends. The CDR3 runs to 15 residues. CDR1 and CDR2 (germline): GTSNPN, SVGIG (reference sequence). The CDR3 here is CAWSVRLWGDNEQFF. In DNA, the CDR3 is TGTGCCTGGAGTGTTCGGTTGTGGGGGGACAATGAGCAGTTCTTC.

This chain links TRBV10-3 with TRBJ2-7; 8 bases align to TRBD1. The CDR3 runs to 13 residues. Germline lookup yields CDR1 ENHRY and CDR2 SYGVKD. Germline trimming cut 7 bases from V and 7 bases from J; bases unmatched to any gene: 9. The CDR3 sequence: CAIMGQGANEQYF. The DNA for the CDR3 is TGTGCCATCATGGGGCAGGGGGCTAATGAGCAGTACTTC.

This sequence joins TRBV6-5 and TRBJ2-7, with a possible D match to TRBD1 (6 bases). Trimming left V 6 bases short and J 1 base short, with 16 bases between. CDR1 and CDR2 (germline): MNHEY, SVGAGI. This CDR3 contains 15 residues. CDR3: CASRDTGKWSYEQYF. The CDR3 coding sequence is TGTGCCAGCAGAGATACAGGGAAGTGGTCCTACGAGCAGTACTTC.

The V and J genes are TRBV5-1 and TRBJ2-2; 13 positions agree with TRBD2. The V gene end was trimmed by 0 bases and the J gene end by 6 bases; junction bases not matched to a gene: 2. From germline, CDR1 is SGHRS and CDR2 YFSETQ. This CDR3 spans 16 amino acids. CDR3 residues: CASSLAGLAGAGELFF. In nucleotides, the CDR3 is TGCGCCAGCAGCTTGGCCGGACTAGCGGGAGCCGGGGAGCTGTTTTTT. Supplemented by reference TRBV5-1 and TRBJ2-2, the full variable domain reads KAGVTQTPRYLIKTRGQQVTLSCSPISGHRSVSWYQQTPGQGLQFLFEYFSETQRNKGNFPGRFSGRQFSNSRSEMNVSTLELGDSALYLCASSLAGLAGAGELFFGEGSRLTVL.

The rearrangement uses TRBV27 and TRBJ2-5; the match to TRBD2 covers 8 bases. This CDR3 is 15 amino acids long. The germline V gene has CDR1 MNHEY and CDR2 SMNVEV (reference sequence). The ends lost 5 bases at V and 0 bases at J; junction bases unmatched: 5. CDR3 amino acids: CASSLLSGNQETQYF. The CDR3 nucleotides read TGTGCCAGCAGTCTACTTAGCGGGAACCAAGAGACCCAGTACTTC.

The chain joins TRBV5-1 to TRBJ1-4, with TRBD1 as a possible D gene (5 bases). The CDR3 spans 15 residues. Germline-derived CDR1 and CDR2 are SGHRS and YFSETQ. V was pared by 5 bases and J by 2 bases, with 13 bases between. CDR3 region: CASSSSGVTNEKLFF. The CDR3 region has the DNA TGCGCCAGCAGTAGCTCGGGGGTGACTAATGAAAAACTGTTTTTT. Drawing the rest from reference TRBV5-1 and TRBJ1-4, the complete variable domain is KAGVTQTPRYLIKTRGQQVTLSCSPISGHRSVSWYQQTPGQGLQFLFEYFSETQRNKGNFPGRFSGRQFSNSRSEMNVSTLELGDSALYLCASSSSGVTNEKLFFGSGTQLSVL.

This clone came up a few times. The rearrangement joins TRBV28 to TRBJ2-7; D perhaps matches TRBD1 (6 bases). The CDR3 totals 15 residues. Trimming took 3 bases from V and 1 from J, leaving 13 bases between them. Germline V gene lookup returns CDR1 MDHEN and CDR2 SYDVKM. The DNA for the CDR3 is TGTGCCAGCAGTTTCGGCGAGCAGGGGTCCTACGAGCAGTACTTC. It codes for CASSFGEQGSYEQYF.

The rearrangement joins TRBV7-8 to TRBJ2-2; 8 nucleotides line up with TRBD2. V lost 11 bases, J lost 2 bases, and 13 bases stayed unmatched. The CDR3 is made up of 16 amino acids. Germline V gene data show CDR1 as SGHVS and CDR2 as FQNEAQ. CDR3 sequence: CASTISGLGNTGELFF. The CDR3 coding sequence is TGTGCCTCTACCATCTCGGGACTAGGAAACACCGGGGAGCTGTTTTTT.

V and J are TRBV5-4 and TRBJ1-4; D is undetermined. The CDR3 has 16 residues. Germline V gives CDR1 SGHNT, CDR2 YYREEE (reference sequence). Trimming left V 4 bases short and J 0 bases short, with 13 bases between. CDR3 DNA sequence: TGTGCCAGCAGCCCTGAGGTGCAGCCAACTAATGAAAAACTGTTTTTT. Amino acid sequence: CASSPEVQPTNEKLFF.

This chain connects TRBV5-1 to TRBJ1-1; no reliable D call. CDR1 and CDR2 (germline): SGHRS, YFSETQ. The germline V and J ends were trimmed by 0 bases and 4 bases, with 13 bases remaining between them. The CDR3 sequence is 15 residues long. The CDR3 DNA sequence: TGCGCCAGCAGCTTGGCCAGTAGAAGGGTCACTGAAGCTTTCTTT. This translates into CASSLASRRVTEAFF.

The V and J genes are TRBV4-3 and TRBJ2-1; D not resolved. The CDR3 consists of 16 residues. The ends were cut back, 4 bases at V and 0 bases at J, with 13 bases in the middle. Germline values: CDR1 LGHNA, CDR2 YSLEER. The CDR3 DNA sequence: TGCGCCAGCAGCCCCTCTGTGGAGCGCTCCTACAATGAGCAGTTCTTC. It yields the protein CASSPSVERSYNEQFF.

The chain employs TRBV7-2 and TRBJ1-4; the D is unclear. The V end lost 2 bases, the J end lost 7 bases, and 8 bases lay between the germline ends. The CDR3 is 13 amino acids. Germline CDR1 SGHTA, CDR2 FQGNSA. CDR3 in amino acids: CASSLNGGEKLFF. Written as DNA, the CDR3 is TGTGCCAGCAGCTTAAACGGAGGTGAAAAACTGTTTTTT.

This sequence joins TRBV9 and TRBJ1-2, with 7 bases matching TRBD1. This CDR3 spans 17 amino acids. Germline V gene lookup returns CDR1 SGDLS and CDR2 YYNGEE. V was clipped by 4 bases and J by 4 bases; unmatched bases: 16. CDR3 sequence reads: CASSSTTTRQGVYGYTF. The CDR3 nucleotides read TGTGCCAGCAGCTCCACAACAACCCGACAGGGCGTCTATGGCTACACCTTC.

This chain connects TRBV10-3 to TRBJ2-2; TRBD2 matches at 9 bases. Losses at the gene ends were 11 bases for V and 6 bases for J; bases not matched to a gene: 13. In germline, CDR1 is ENHRY, CDR2 SYGVKD. The CDR3 extends over 15 amino acids. The CDR3 bases are TGTGCCTCTGCCGCGGGAGGCGGGAGGGCCGGGGAGCTGTTTTTT. This gives the protein CASAAGGGRAGELFF.

This chain uses TRBV19 with TRBJ2-5, with D maybe TRBD1 (6 bases). Trimming took off 6 bases at V and 3 bases at J, with 14 bases between the two ends. CDR3 length: 14 amino acids. Germline V gene lookup returns CDR1 LNHDA and CDR2 SQIVND (reference sequence). The CDR3 reads CASSTKQGEETQYF. CDR3 sequence (DNA): TGTGCCAGTAGCACAAAACAGGGTGAAGAGACCCAGTACTTC.

This clone was counted a few times. The chain has TRBV6-1 and TRBJ1-5, with a possible D match to TRBD1 (5 bases). Germline CDR1 is MNHNS and CDR2 is SASEGT. V was clipped by 4 bases and J by 0 bases, with 7 bases between them. There are 14 residues in the CDR3. CDR3 protein: CASSAGISNQPQHF. Written as DNA, the CDR3 is TGTGCCAGCAGTGCAGGGATTAGCAATCAGCCCCAGCATTTT.

The chain uses TRBV11-2 and TRBJ1-1; 10 bases match TRBD1. J gave up 4 bases and V 1 base, and 3 bases lay outside the gene matches. The CDR3 has 15 residues. The V gene's germline CDR1 is SGHAT and CDR2 FQNNGV. CDR3 amino acids: CASSLGDRGPTEAFF. The CDR3 DNA reads as TGTGCCAGCAGCTTAGGGGACAGGGGACCCACTGAAGCTTTCTTT. Supplemented by reference TRBV11-2 and TRBJ1-1, the full variable domain reads EAGVAQSPRYKIIEKRQSVAFWCNPISGHATLYWYQQILGQGPKLLIQFQNNGVVDDSQLPKDRFSAERLKGVDSTLKIQPAKLEDSAVYLCASSLGDRGPTEAFFGQGTRLTVV.

The gene calls are TRBV28 and TRBJ2-1, with TRBD2 matching over 11 bases. CDR1 is MDHEN and CDR2 is SYDVKM in the germline V gene. CDR3 length: 17 residues. Losses at the gene ends were 6 bases for V and 8 bases for J; bases not matched to a gene: 15. The CDR3 loop reads CASSPTLAGGTLYEQFF. The CDR3 nucleotides are TGTGCCAGCAGCCCAACTCTAGCGGGAGGTACCCTCTATGAGCAGTTCTTC. Supplemented by reference TRBV28 and TRBJ2-1, the full variable domain reads DVKVTQSSRYLVKRTGEKVFLECVQDMDHENMFWYRQDPGLGLRLIYFSYDVKMKEKGDIPEGYSVSREKKERFSLILESASTNQTSMYLCASSPTLAGGTLYEQFFGPGTRLTVL.

This clone appeared once. V and J are TRBV29-1 and TRBJ2-1; TRBD2 is a possible D gene (5 bases). The CDR3 sequence is 15 residues long. Germline CDR1 SQVTM, CDR2 ANQGSEA. V was trimmed by 0 bases and J by 3 bases, leaving 12 bases between them. The CDR3 bases are TGCAGCGTTGAAGATCTGCGCGGGCGCTACAATGAGCAGTTCTTC. As protein: CSVEDLRGRYNEQFF.

The table lists this clone with a few counts. V and J are TRBV19 and TRBJ1-1; 7 nucleotides agree with TRBD1. V was pared by 8 bases and J by 3 bases, with 6 bases of the junction left unmatched. In germline, CDR1 is LNHDA, CDR2 SQIVND (reference sequence). The CDR3 has 13 amino acids. CDR3 DNA: TGTGCCAGTTGTGCCAGGGGGTACACTGAAGCTTTCTTT. It codes for CASCARGYTEAFF.

This chain joins TRBV11-2 and TRBJ2-5, with a tentative D call TRBD1 (6 bases). Germline values: CDR1 SGHAT, CDR2 FQNNGV. CDR3 size: 13 residues. The V end lost 1 base, the J end lost 9 bases, and 12 bases lay between the germline ends. CDR3 in amino acids: CASSLGGPRAQYF. The CDR3 DNA sequence: TGTGCCAGCAGCTTAGGGGGGCCACGGGCCCAGTACTTC.

This clone showed up just once. The chain is built from TRBV19 and TRBJ2-6; D is possibly TRBD1 (5 bases). Germline CDR1 and CDR2: LNHDA and SQIVND (reference sequence). Trimming stripped 7 bases from V and 0 bases from J, with 10 bases between. This CDR3 is 15 amino acids long. In nucleotides, the CDR3 is TGTGCCAGTAAAGGGGTGGACTCTGGGGCCAACGTCCTGACTTTC. Protein product: CASKGVDSGANVLTF.

The gene calls are TRBV6-1 and TRBJ2-7, with 12 bases aligning to TRBD1. The germline gives CDR1 MNHNS, CDR2 SASEGT. The V and J ends lost 8 bases and 4 bases, in that order; junction bases with no gene match: 6. The CDR3 is 14 residues long. CDR3: CASQTGQGAYEQYF. CDR3 bases: TGTGCCAGCCAAACGGGACAGGGGGCTTACGAGCAGTACTTC.

The CDR3 region is CASSRRTGTGGEKLFF. The DNA of the CDR3 is TGTGCCAGTAGTCGACGAACCGGGACAGGGGGTGAAAAACTGTTTTTT. The chain is built from TRBV19 and TRBJ1-4, with TRBD1 matching over 11 bases. Germline V gives CDR1 LNHDA, CDR2 SQIVND (reference sequence). V shed 5 bases and J 7 bases; nucleotides not matched to a gene: 9. The CDR3 totals 16 residues.

This chain connects TRBV28 to TRBJ2-5; the D gene is possibly TRBD1 (6 bases). The ends were cut back, 3 bases at V and 5 bases at J, with 13 bases in the middle. This CDR3 has 14 amino acids. Germline V gene lookup returns CDR1 MDHEN and CDR2 SYDVKM. The CDR3 region is CASSFDGRGETQYF. Here the CDR3 DNA reads TGTGCCAGCAGTTTTGATGGCAGGGGTGAGACCCAGTACTTC.

There are a few counts of this clone. This chain joins TRBV4-1 and TRBJ2-4; possible D gene TRBD2, 6 bases. V was clipped by 1 base and J by 10 bases, with 14 bases between them. Germline V gene lookup returns CDR1 MGHRA and CDR2 YSYEKL. The CDR3 has 14 amino acids. CDR3 in amino acids: CASSQGGAGIIQYF. CDR3 bases: TGCGCCAGCAGCCAAGGCGGGGCGGGAATTATTCAGTACTTC.

The CDR3: CASSLLRANTEAFF. The CDR3, as DNA: TGTGCCAGCAGCTTATTGCGGGCGAACACTGAAGCTTTCTTT. This chain connects TRBV7-8 to TRBJ1-1; D uncertain. Per germline, CDR1 SGHVS and CDR2 FQNEAQ. Trimming shortened V by 2 bases and J by 1 base, and 8 bases separated the two germline ends. The CDR3 length is 14 residues.

The chain is built from TRBV6-4 and TRBJ1-1; no firm D call. The CDR3 consists of 15 residues. Germline V gives CDR1 MRHNA, CDR2 SNTAGT. V dropped 1 base and J dropped 3 bases, with 12 bases sitting between them. CDR3 nucleotides: TGTGCCAGCAGTGACTTTTATCGGGTGGACACTGAAGCTTTCTTT. This sequence encodes CASSDFYRVDTEAFF.

This chain connects TRBV19 to TRBJ2-1; D perhaps matches TRBD2 (6 bases). This CDR3 spans 15 amino acids. V shed 7 bases and J shed 2 bases, with 15 bases lying between them. Germline V CDR1 and CDR2: LNHDA, SQIVND (reference sequence). The CDR3: CASTGGAGPYNEQFF. The CDR3 coding sequence is TGTGCCAGTACCGGAGGGGCGGGACCCTACAATGAGCAGTTCTTC.

The chain couples TRBV6-8 to TRBJ2-1; 7 bases fit TRBD2. This CDR3 comprises 15 residues. Unmatched junction bases numbered 3, after V lost 2 bases and J lost 2 bases. The germline V gene encodes CDR1 MNHGY and CDR2 SAAAGT. The DNA for the CDR3 is TGTGCCAGCAGTTACGGCGGGAGCCCCTACAATGAGCAGTTCTTC. This codes for CASSYGGSPYNEQFF.

V usage is TRBV25-1 and J usage is TRBJ1-1; weak D call: TRBD1 (5 bases). V was clipped by 8 bases and J by 0 bases, with 10 bases between them. Germline CDR1 reads MGHDK; CDR2 reads SYGVNS. The CDR3 sequence is 13 residues long. DNA of the CDR3: TGTGCCAGCGGGGACGGGTTGAACACTGAAGCTTTCTTT. This gives the protein CASGDGLNTEAFF.